This T cell receptor beta chain was recovered during a study of T cells in tuberculosis. The assay was immunoSEQ multiplex PCR, and TCRdb's table has in-frame clones only and misses some. This table holds roughly 59,000 clones, around 86% found once. CDR1 is SGHNT, CDR2 YYREEE, per germline (reference sequence). CDR3 length: 12 amino acids. With 2 bases removed from V and 1 base from J, the gap between germline ends came to 4 bases. Cells were sorted from thawed PBMC rested overnight and stained with GMM-loaded CD1B tetramer, viability dye and anti-CD3. The CD1B tetramers carried C32 glucose monomycolate purified from Rhodococcus equi.

The chain combines TRBV5-4 with TRBJ2-7; D call uncertain. The sample comprised CD1b-GMM tetramer-negative cells sorted from PBMCs. This sequence was found in an adult woman with latent tuberculosis. The CDR3 loop is CASSFGSYEQYF. The DNA of the CDR3 is TGTGCCAGCAGCTTCGGGTCCTACGAGCAGTACTTC.